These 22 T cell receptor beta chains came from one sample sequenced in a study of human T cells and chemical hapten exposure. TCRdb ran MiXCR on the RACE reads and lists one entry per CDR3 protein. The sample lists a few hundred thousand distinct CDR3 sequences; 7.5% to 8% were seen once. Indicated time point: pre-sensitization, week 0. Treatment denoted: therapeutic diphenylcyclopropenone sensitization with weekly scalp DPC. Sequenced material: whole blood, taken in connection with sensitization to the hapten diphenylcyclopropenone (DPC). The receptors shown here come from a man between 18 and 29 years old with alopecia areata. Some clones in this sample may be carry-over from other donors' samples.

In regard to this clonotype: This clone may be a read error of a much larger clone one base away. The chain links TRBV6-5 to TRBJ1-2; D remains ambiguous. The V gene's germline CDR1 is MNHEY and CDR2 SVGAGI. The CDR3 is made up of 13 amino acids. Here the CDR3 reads CASSVTVNYSYTF. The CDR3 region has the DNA TGTGCCAGCAGTGTGACCGTGAACTATAGCTACACCTTC.

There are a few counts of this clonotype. The CDR3 protein is CASSHRGSNTEAFF. As DNA, the CDR3 is TGTGCCAGCAGCCACAGGGGTTCGAACACTGAAGCTTTCTTT. The V call is TRBV6-2 or TRBV6-3, the J call TRBJ1-1; 7 bases are a match to TRBD1. The CDR3 length is 14 residues. Germline V lookup: CDR1 MNHEY, CDR2 SVGEGT. The J segment lost 1 base and the V segment lost 6 bases, leaving 5 bases of the junction unmatched.

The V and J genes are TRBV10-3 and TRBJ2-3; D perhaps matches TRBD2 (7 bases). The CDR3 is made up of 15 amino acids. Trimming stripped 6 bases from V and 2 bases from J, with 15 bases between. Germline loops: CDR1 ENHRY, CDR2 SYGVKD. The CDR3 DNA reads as TGTGCCATCAGGGGGGGGCGGCAGAACACAGATACGCAGTATTTT. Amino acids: CAIRGGRQNTDTQYF.

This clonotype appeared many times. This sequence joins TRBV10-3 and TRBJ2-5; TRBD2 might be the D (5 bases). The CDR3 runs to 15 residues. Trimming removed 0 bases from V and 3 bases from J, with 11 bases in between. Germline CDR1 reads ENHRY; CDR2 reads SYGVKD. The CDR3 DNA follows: TGTGCCATCAGTGAGTCTAGAGGGCGGGAAGAGACCCAGTACTTC. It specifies CAISESRGREETQYF.

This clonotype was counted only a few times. This CDR3 is CASSLRGGGSTSGNTIYF. DNA of the CDR3: TGTGCCAGCAGCTTAAGGGGTGGCGGCAGTACCTCTGGAAACACCATATATTTT. This chain connects TRBV7-9 to TRBJ1-3; tentatively, D is TRBD1 (5 bases). Trimming stripped 2 bases from V and 0 bases from J, with 17 bases between. Looked up from germline, CDR1 is SEHNR and CDR2 is FQNEAQ (reference sequence). This CDR3 region has 18 residues.

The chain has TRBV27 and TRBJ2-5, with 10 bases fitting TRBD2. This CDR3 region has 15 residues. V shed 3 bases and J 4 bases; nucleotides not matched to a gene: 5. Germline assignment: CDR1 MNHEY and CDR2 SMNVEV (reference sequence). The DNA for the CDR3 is TGTGCCAGCAGTTTTCAGCGGGGGGGCGTAGAGACCCAGTACTTC. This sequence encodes CASSFQRGGVETQYF.

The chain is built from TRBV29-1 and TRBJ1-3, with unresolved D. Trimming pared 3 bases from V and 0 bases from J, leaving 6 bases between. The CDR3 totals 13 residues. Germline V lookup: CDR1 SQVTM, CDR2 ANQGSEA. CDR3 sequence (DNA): TGCAGCGTTGAGCTAAACTCTGGAAACACCATATATTTT. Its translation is CSVELNSGNTIYF.

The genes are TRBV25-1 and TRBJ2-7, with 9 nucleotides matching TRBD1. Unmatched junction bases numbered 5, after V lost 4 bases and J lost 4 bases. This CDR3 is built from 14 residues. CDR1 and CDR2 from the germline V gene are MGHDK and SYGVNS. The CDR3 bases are TGTGCCAGCAGTGTCCAGGACAGGGGTTACGAGCAGTACTTC. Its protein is CASSVQDRGYEQYF.

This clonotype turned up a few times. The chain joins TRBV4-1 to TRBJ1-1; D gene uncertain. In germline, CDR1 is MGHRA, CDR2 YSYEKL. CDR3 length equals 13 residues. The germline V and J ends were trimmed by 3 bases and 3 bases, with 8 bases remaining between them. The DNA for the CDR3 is TGCGCCAGCAGCCACGAGGGTTACACTGAAGCTTTCTTT. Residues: CASSHEGYTEAFF.

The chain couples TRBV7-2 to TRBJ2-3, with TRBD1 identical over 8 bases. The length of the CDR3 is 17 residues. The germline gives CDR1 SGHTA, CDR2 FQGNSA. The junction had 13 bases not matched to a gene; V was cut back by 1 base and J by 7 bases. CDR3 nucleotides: TGTGCCAGCAGCTTAGGTCAATTGGGGACAGGACACAATACGCAGTATTTT. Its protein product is CASSLGQLGTGHNTQYF.

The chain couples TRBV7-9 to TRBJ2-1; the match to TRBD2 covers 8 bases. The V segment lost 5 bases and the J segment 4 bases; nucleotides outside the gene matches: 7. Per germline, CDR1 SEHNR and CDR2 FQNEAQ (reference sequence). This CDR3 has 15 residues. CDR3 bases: TGTGCCAGCAGCCTCCCGGGCGGGGGGTACAATGAGCAGTTCTTC. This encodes CASSLPGGGYNEQFF.

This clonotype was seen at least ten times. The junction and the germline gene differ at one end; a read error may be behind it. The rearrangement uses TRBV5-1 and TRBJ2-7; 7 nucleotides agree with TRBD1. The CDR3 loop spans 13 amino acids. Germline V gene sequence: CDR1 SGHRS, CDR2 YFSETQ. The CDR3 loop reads CASSWDSSYEQYF. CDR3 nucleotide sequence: TGTGCCAGCAGTTGGGACAGCTCCTACGAGCAGTACTTC.

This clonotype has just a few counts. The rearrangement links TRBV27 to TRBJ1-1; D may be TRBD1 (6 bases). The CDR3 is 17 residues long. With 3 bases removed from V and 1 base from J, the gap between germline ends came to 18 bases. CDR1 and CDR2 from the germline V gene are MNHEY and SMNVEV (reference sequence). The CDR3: CASSFDWGRRANTEAFF. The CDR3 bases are TGTGCCAGCAGTTTCGATTGGGGGCGTCGGGCGAACACTGAAGCTTTCTTT.

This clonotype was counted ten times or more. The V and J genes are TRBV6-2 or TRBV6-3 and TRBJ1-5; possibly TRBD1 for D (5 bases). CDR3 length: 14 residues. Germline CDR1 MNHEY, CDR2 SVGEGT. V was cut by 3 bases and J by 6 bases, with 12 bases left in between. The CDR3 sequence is CASSYLGLGQPQHF. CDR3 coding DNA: TGTGCCAGCAGTTATCTGGGGCTCGGTCAGCCCCAGCATTTT.

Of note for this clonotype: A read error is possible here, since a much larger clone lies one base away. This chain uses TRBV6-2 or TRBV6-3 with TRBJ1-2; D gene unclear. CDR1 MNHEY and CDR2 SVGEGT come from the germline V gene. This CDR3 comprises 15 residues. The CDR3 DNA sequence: TGTACCAGCAGTACCTTGGCAAGGACTAACTATGGCTACACCTTC. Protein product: CTSSTLARTNYGYTF.

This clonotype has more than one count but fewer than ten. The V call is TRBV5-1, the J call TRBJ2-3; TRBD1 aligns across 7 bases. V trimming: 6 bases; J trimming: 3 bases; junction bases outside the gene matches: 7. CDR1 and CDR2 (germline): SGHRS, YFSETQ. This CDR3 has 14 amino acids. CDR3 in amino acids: CASIHDRATDTQYF. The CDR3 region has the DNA TGCGCCAGCATCCACGACAGGGCAACAGATACGCAGTATTTT.

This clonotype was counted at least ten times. CDR3 sequence reads: CASQRGLTEAFF. DNA of the CDR3: TGTGCCAGCCAGAGGGGTTTGACTGAAGCTTTCTTT. V is TRBV7-9 and J is TRBJ1-1, with D maybe TRBD1 (5 bases). The CDR3 contains 12 residues. Germline V gene sequence: CDR1 SEHNR, CDR2 FQNEAQ (reference sequence). Trimming stripped 8 bases from V and 5 bases from J, with 12 bases between.

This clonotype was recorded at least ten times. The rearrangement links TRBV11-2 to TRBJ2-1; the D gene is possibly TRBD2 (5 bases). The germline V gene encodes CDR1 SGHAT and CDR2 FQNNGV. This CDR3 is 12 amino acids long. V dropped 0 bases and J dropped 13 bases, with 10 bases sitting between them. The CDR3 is CASSLDRGFQFF. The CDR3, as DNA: TGTGCCAGCAGCTTAGATCGGGGATTCCAGTTCTTC.

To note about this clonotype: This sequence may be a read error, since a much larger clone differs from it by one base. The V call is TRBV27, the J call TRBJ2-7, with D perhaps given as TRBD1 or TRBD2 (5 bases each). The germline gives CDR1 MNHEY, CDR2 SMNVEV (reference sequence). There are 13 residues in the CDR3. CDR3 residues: CASSASGTYEQHF. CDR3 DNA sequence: TGTGCCAGCAGTGCGTCCGGGACCTACGAGCAGCACTTC.

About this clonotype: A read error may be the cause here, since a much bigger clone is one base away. CDR3 bases: TGTGCCAGCGTATCGGGACAGGGCCGACAAGAGACCCAGAACTTC. It specifies CASVSGQGRQETQNF. The rearrangement uses TRBV28 and TRBJ2-5; 9 nucleotides agree with TRBD1. This CDR3 has 15 residues. CDR1 MDHEN and CDR2 SYDVKM come from the germline V gene.

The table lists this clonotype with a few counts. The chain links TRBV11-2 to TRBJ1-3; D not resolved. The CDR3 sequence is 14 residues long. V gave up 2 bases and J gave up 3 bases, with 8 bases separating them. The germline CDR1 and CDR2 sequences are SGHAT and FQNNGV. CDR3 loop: CASSLMGFGNTIYF. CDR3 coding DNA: TGTGCCAGCAGCTTAATGGGATTTGGAAACACCATATATTTT. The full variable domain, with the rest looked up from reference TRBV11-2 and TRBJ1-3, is EAGVAQSPRYKIIEKRQSVAFWCNPISGHATLYWYQQILGQGPKLLIQFQNNGVVDDSQLPKDRFSAERLKGVDSTLKIQPAKLEDSAVYLCASSLMGFGNTIYFGEGSWLTVV.

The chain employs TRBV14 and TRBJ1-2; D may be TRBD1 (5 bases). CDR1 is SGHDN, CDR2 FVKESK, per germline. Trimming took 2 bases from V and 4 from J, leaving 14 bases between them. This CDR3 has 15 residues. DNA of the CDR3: TGTGCCAGCAGCCAAATGGAGACAGTGATCTATGGCTACACCTTC. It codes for CASSQMETVIYGYTF.